A single sample gave rise to the 32 T cell receptor beta chains below, sequenced in a study of cytomegalovirus exposure and HLA in healthy donors. A multiplex PCR was run with 60 Vbeta primers and 13 Jbeta primers. Profiled with immunoSEQ multiplex PCR; TCRdb holds only in-frame clones, not every one. The sample records over 150,000 clones, about 82% being singletons. Sequenced material: PBMCs. Source of these receptors: a woman aged 30 to 39 in good health and CMV-seropositive.

The chain links TRBV5-1 to TRBJ2-5; a weak D match, TRBD2 (5 bases). This CDR3 comprises 14 residues. Germline CDR1 and CDR2: SGHRS and YFSETQ. The V gene lost 0 bases and the J gene lost 0 bases, with 6 bases spanning the gap. CDR3 protein: CASSLVAYQETQYF. In nucleotides, the CDR3 is TGCGCCAGCAGCTTGGTAGCGTACCAAGAGACCCAGTACTTC.

This chain links TRBV7-2 with TRBJ2-3, with 8 bases matching TRBD2. V lost 2 bases to trimming and J lost 3 bases; unmatched junction nucleotides: 4. Germline assignment: CDR1 SGHTA and CDR2 FQGNSA. The CDR3 sequence is 15 residues long. CDR3 sequence reads: CASSLYRGGTDTQYF. As DNA, the CDR3 is TGTGCCAGCAGCTTATATCGCGGGGGGACAGATACGCAGTATTTT.

This clone has more than one count but fewer than ten. Other DNA sequences in the same sample also yield this CDR3. Here the CDR3 reads CASSLGTGGSYEQYF. CDR3 sequence (DNA): TGCGCCAGCAGCTTAGGGACAGGGGGCTCCTACGAGCAGTACTTC. V gene TRBV5-1 combines with J gene TRBJ2-7; 11 bases fit TRBD1. Germline assignment: CDR1 SGHRS and CDR2 YFSETQ. The CDR3 extends over 15 amino acids. After removal of 2 bases from V and 0 bases from J, the junction contained 1 base not matched to a gene.

This clone was counted a few times. The rearrangement links TRBV7-9 to TRBJ1-1, with 7 nucleotides matching TRBD1. The CDR3 runs 14 residues. CDR1 is SEHNR and CDR2 is FQNEAQ in the germline V gene (reference sequence). The V segment lost 5 bases and the J segment 1 base; nucleotides outside the gene matches: 4. The CDR3 DNA sequence: TGTGCCAGCAGCCTCCGGACAGGGAACACTGAAGCTTTCTTT. Its translation: CASSLRTGNTEAFF.

This chain connects TRBV10-3 to TRBJ2-7; a weak D match, TRBD1 (5 bases). Germline V gene sequence: CDR1 ENHRY, CDR2 SYGVKD. This CDR3 comprises 15 residues. Trimming shortened V by 2 bases and J by 0 bases, and 11 bases separated the two germline ends. The CDR3 DNA reads TGTGCCATCAGTGAGGTCGACAGTAACTCCTACGAGCAGTACTTC. This encodes CAISEVDSNSYEQYF.

The chain carries TRBV5-4 and TRBJ1-6, with D unclear. The V gene's germline CDR1 is SGHNT and CDR2 YYREEE (reference sequence). The CDR3 runs 13 residues. Trimming left V 0 bases short and J 11 bases short, with 9 bases between. CDR3 in amino acids: CASSLEREAPLHF. DNA for the CDR3: TGTGCCAGCAGCTTGGAACGAGAAGCACCCCTCCACTTT.

This chain uses TRBV6-5 with TRBJ1-2; the match to TRBD1 covers 7 bases. V gave up 2 bases and J gave up 2 bases; unmatched junction bases: 5. Germline CDR1 MNHEY, CDR2 SVGAGI. This CDR3 contains 15 residues. This chain's CDR3 is CASSYPLDRNYGYTF. The CDR3, as DNA: TGTGCCAGCAGTTACCCCCTGGACAGGAACTATGGCTACACCTTC.

The V gene is TRBV5-1, the J gene TRBJ1-6, with D possibly TRBD1 on 5 matching bases. Between the trimmed V and J ends, which lost 0 bases and 8 bases, there was a span of 12 bases. Germline V CDR1 and CDR2: SGHRS, YFSETQ. The CDR3 spans 15 residues. The CDR3 bases are TGCGCCAGCAGCTTGGAGGAACAGGTGTATTCACCCCTCCACTTT. Translating it yields CASSLEEQVYSPLHF.

This clone was picked up one time. The chain is built from TRBV7-2 and TRBJ1-2; TRBD1 agrees at 7 bases. From germline, CDR1 is SGHTA and CDR2 FQGNSA. The CDR3 extends over 16 amino acids. J lost 4 bases, V lost 1 base, and 9 bases had no gene match. The CDR3 DNA reads as TGTGCCAGCAGCTTAGGCCTAGGGCAGGGGGTCTATGGCTACACCTTC. Its protein is CASSLGLGQGVYGYTF.

This sequence joins TRBV19 and TRBJ1-4, with D possibly TRBD1 on 6 matching bases. This CDR3 region has 13 residues. Trimming took off 6 bases at V and 5 bases at J, with 10 bases between the two ends. Germline V gene data show CDR1 as LNHDA and CDR2 as SQIVND (reference sequence). CDR3 coding DNA: TGTGCCAGTAGAGGGACACTAAATGAAAAACTGTTTTTT. Protein: CASRGTLNEKLFF.

A few counts support this clone. This chain links TRBV25-1 with TRBJ1-2; the D gene is possibly TRBD1 (5 bases). Germline values: CDR1 MGHDK, CDR2 SYGVNS. V gave up 8 bases and J gave up 7 bases, with 11 bases separating them. CDR3 length: 11 residues. The CDR3 sequence is CASRSGLGYTF. The CDR3 DNA follows: TGTGCCAGCCGGTCGGGACTTGGCTACACCTTC.

This chain links TRBV4-1 with TRBJ2-7; D perhaps matches TRBD2 (5 bases). The CDR3 length is 13 residues. V was pared by 4 bases and J by 7 bases, with 14 bases between. CDR1 is MGHRA and CDR2 is YSYEKL in the germline V gene. This CDR3 reads CASSPVGSEEQYF. The CDR3 DNA reads TGCGCCAGCAGCCCTGTAGGGAGTGAGGAGCAGTACTTC.

This clone has a handful of counts. V is TRBV5-4 and J is TRBJ2-1, with 8 bases matching TRBD1. V trimming: 2 bases; J trimming: 8 bases; junction bases outside the gene matches: 3. Germline-derived CDR1 and CDR2 are SGHNT and YYREEE (reference sequence). CDR3 size: 13 residues. The CDR3 DNA is TGTGCCAGCAGCTTCCCAGGGGGCGATGAGCAGTTCTTC. Its protein product is CASSFPGGDEQFF.

The chain combines TRBV19 with TRBJ1-5, with 8 bases identical to TRBD1. This CDR3 contains 15 residues. Germline V lookup: CDR1 LNHDA, CDR2 SQIVND (reference sequence). V lost 5 bases and J lost 1; bases outside the gene matches: 4. For the CDR3, the DNA is TGTGCCAGTAGTCTCCAGGGGGCCAGCAATCAGCCCCAGCATTTT. Its translation: CASSLQGASNQPQHF.

V gene TRBV23-1 combines with J gene TRBJ2-3; tentatively, D is TRBD1 (6 bases). TRBV23-1 qualifies as an ORF whose function is uncertain. This CDR3 is 16 amino acids long. V was pared by 3 bases and J by 0 bases, with 13 bases between. The CDR3 sequence: CASSQGKGDSTDTQYF. The CDR3, as DNA: TGCGCCAGCAGTCAGGGTAAGGGGGATAGCACAGATACGCAGTATTTT.

This rearrangement joins TRBV19 to TRBJ1-1; maybe TRBD1 (6 bases). V lost 5 bases and J 1 base, leaving 14 bases between the germline ends. The CDR3 has 15 residues. Per germline, CDR1 LNHDA and CDR2 SQIVND (reference sequence). Here the CDR3 reads CASSPFGRGNTEAFF. The CDR3 nucleotides read TGTGCCAGTAGTCCTTTTGGCAGGGGGAACACTGAAGCTTTCTTT.

The chain couples TRBV28 to TRBJ2-2; maybe TRBD1 (5 bases). This CDR3 has 15 residues. The V gene lost 4 bases and the J gene lost 7 bases, with 16 bases spanning the gap. Germline V lookup: CDR1 MDHEN, CDR2 SYDVKM. CDR3 sequence: CASSSSGFLSGELFF. For the CDR3, the DNA is TGTGCCAGCAGTTCATCAGGGTTTTTGAGCGGGGAGCTGTTTTTT.

The CDR3 here is CASSLSDRGNQPQHF. Here the CDR3 DNA reads TGTGCCAGCAGTTTATCTGACAGGGGGAACCAGCCCCAGCATTTT. This chain links TRBV28 with TRBJ1-5; TRBD1 matches 9 bases. V gave up 1 base and J gave up 7 bases; unmatched junction bases: 5. The CDR3 has 15 residues. Germline-derived CDR1 and CDR2 are MDHEN and SYDVKM. The variable domain in full, with the rest retrieved from reference TRBV28 and TRBJ1-5, is DVKVTQSSRYLVKRTGEKVFLECVQDMDHENMFWYRQDPGLGLRLIYFSYDVKMKEKGDIPEGYSVSREKKERFSLILESASTNQTSMYLCASSLSDRGNQPQHFGDGTRLSIL.

The chain is built from TRBV5-6 and TRBJ2-2; the match to TRBD2 covers 8 bases. V gave up 4 bases and J gave up 6 bases; unmatched junction bases: 8. Germline lookup yields CDR1 SGHDT and CDR2 YYEEEE. The CDR3 loop spans 15 amino acids. This chain's CDR3 is CASSQAGVGPGELFF. In nucleotides, the CDR3 is TGTGCCAGCAGCCAAGCGGGAGTGGGGCCCGGGGAGCTGTTTTTT.

The genes are TRBV5-6 and TRBJ2-3, with TRBD1 as a possible D gene (6 bases). CDR1 and CDR2 (germline): SGHDT, YYEEEE. The CDR3 covers 16 residues. Trimming pared 3 bases from V and 1 base from J, leaving 15 bases between. In DNA, the CDR3 is TGTGCCAGCAGCTCACTGAGGGGGAGTGGCACAGATACGCAGTATTTT. Its translation is CASSSLRGSGTDTQYF.

This chain joins TRBV2 and TRBJ1-2, with D possibly being TRBD1 (5 bases). Germline values: CDR1 SNHLY, CDR2 FYNNEI. The ends were cut back, 6 bases at V and 8 bases at J, with 16 bases in the middle. This CDR3 spans 13 amino acids. CDR3 residues: CASSPDSLWGYTF. The CDR3 DNA sequence: TGTGCCAGCAGCCCTGACAGTCTGTGGGGCTACACCTTC. Complete variable domain (other parts from reference TRBV2 and TRBJ1-2): EPEVTQTPSHQVTQMGQEVILRCVPISNHLYFYWYRQILGQKVEFLVSFYNNEISEKSEIFDDQFSVERPDGSNFTLKIRSTKLEDSAMYFCASSPDSLWGYTFGSGTRLTVV.

This clone was seen more than once but under ten times. The chain couples TRBV7-9 to TRBJ2-3, with D possibly matching TRBD1 (6 bases). V shed 5 bases and J shed 2 bases, with 17 bases lying between them. In germline, CDR1 is SEHNR, CDR2 FQNEAQ (reference sequence). This CDR3 has 16 residues. In DNA form, the CDR3 reads TGTGCCAGCAGCAATACAGGGTCCACAAACACAGATACGCAGTATTTT. As protein: CASSNTGSTNTDTQYF.

This chain joins TRBV7-9 and TRBJ1-2, with 8 bases identical to TRBD1. This CDR3 is 15 amino acids long. The V segment lost 1 base and the J segment 8 bases; nucleotides outside the gene matches: 9. Germline assignment: CDR1 SEHNR and CDR2 FQNEAQ (reference sequence). The CDR3 reads CASSLEGRGRGGYTF. For the CDR3, the DNA is TGTGCCAGCAGCTTAGAGGGCAGGGGGCGAGGAGGCTACACCTTC.

V is TRBV4-2 and J is TRBJ2-3; TRBD2 aligns across 12 bases. Trimming removed 4 bases from V and 0 bases from J; junction bases left unmatched: 14. This CDR3 spans 20 amino acids. Per the germline V gene, CDR1 is LGHNA and CDR2 is YNFKEQ. Written as DNA, the CDR3 is TGTGCCAGCAGCCGAGTGAAGGGTACTAGCGGGGGGACTAGCACAGATACGCAGTATTTT. Its translation is CASSRVKGTSGGTSTDTQYF.

V gene TRBV5-4 combines with J gene TRBJ1-4; D might be TRBD1 (5 bases). The CDR3 extends over 15 amino acids. The germline V and J ends were trimmed by 0 bases and 7 bases, with 13 bases remaining between them. The V gene's germline CDR1 is SGHNT and CDR2 YYREEE (reference sequence). The CDR3: CASSLGSGFGEKLFF. The CDR3 DNA sequence: TGTGCCAGCAGCTTGGGATCAGGGTTTGGTGAAAAACTGTTTTTT.

This clone was picked up a small number of times. DNA of the CDR3: TGTGCCAGCAGGAGGCGGGGGCCCTTGGGAGATACGCAGTATTTT. Protein: CASRRRGPLGDTQYF. V gene TRBV6-6 combines with J gene TRBJ2-3, with D possibly matching TRBD2 (7 bases). The CDR3 length is 15 residues. V shed 6 bases and J shed 5 bases, with 18 bases lying between them. Germline V gene data show CDR1 as MNHNY and CDR2 as SVGAGI (reference sequence).

This clone was counted a single time. The V gene is TRBV10-3, the J gene TRBJ1-1, with unresolved D. The CDR3 runs 14 residues. Germline CDR1 is ENHRY and CDR2 is SYGVKD. Trimming stripped 2 bases from V and 8 bases from J, with 15 bases between. CDR3 amino acids: CAISETSVLTEAFF. For the CDR3, the DNA is TGTGCCATCAGTGAGACATCTGTTCTCACAGAAGCTTTCTTT.

The chain joins TRBV28 to TRBJ2-7; perhaps TRBD1 as D (8 bases). The CDR3 covers 14 residues. Germline V gene lookup returns CDR1 MDHEN and CDR2 SYDVKM. The V and J ends lost 3 bases and 4 bases respectively, with 13 bases between them. The CDR3 here is CASSFTGGVYEQYF. CDR3 bases: TGTGCCAGCAGTTTTACAGGGGGGGTATACGAGCAGTACTTC.

The chain joins TRBV18 to TRBJ1-1, with TRBD1 matching over 9 bases. Germline V gene data show CDR1 as KGHSH and CDR2 as LQKENI. J gave up 3 bases and V 4 bases, and 3 bases lay outside the gene matches. There are 14 residues in the CDR3. The DNA of the CDR3 is TGTGCCAGCTCACGGGACAGGGAACACACTGAAGCTTTCTTT. It specifies CASSRDREHTEAFF.

The V and J genes are TRBV19 and TRBJ1-5; D possibly corresponds to TRBD1 (6 bases). The CDR3 loop spans 16 amino acids. CDR1 is LNHDA and CDR2 is SQIVND in the germline V gene (reference sequence). Deletions cut 9 bases from V and 4 bases from J, with 22 bases between. CDR3: CASRIWRTDNNQPQHF. The CDR3 nucleotides are TGTGCCAGCAGAATATGGCGGACAGACAATAATCAGCCCCAGCATTTT.

This chain links TRBV4-3 with TRBJ1-2; the match to TRBD1 covers 7 bases. The ends lost 1 base at V and 0 bases at J; junction bases unmatched: 5. CDR3 length: 16 residues. Germline V gene sequence: CDR1 LGHNA, CDR2 YSLEER. CDR3 loop: CASSQGQGRANYGYTF. The CDR3 DNA is TGCGCCAGCAGCCAAGGACAGGGCCGAGCTAACTATGGCTACACCTTC.

The count of this clone is one. The gene calls are TRBV18 and TRBJ1-1, with 8 bases that match TRBD1. Trimming cost V 2 bases and J 3 bases; bases outside gene matches: 5. CDR1 and CDR2 (germline): KGHSH, LQKENI. The CDR3 has 15 residues. The CDR3 sequence: CASSPVQGAYTEAFF. The CDR3 DNA sequence: TGTGCCAGCTCACCAGTTCAGGGGGCGTACACTGAAGCTTTCTTT. The full variable domain, rest sourced from reference TRBV18 and TRBJ1-1, is NAGVMQNPRHLVRRRGQEARLRCSPMKGHSHVYWYRQLPEEGLKFMVYLQKENIIDESGMPKERFSAEFPKEGPSILRIQQVVRGDSAAYFCASSPVQGAYTEAFFGQGTRLTVV.